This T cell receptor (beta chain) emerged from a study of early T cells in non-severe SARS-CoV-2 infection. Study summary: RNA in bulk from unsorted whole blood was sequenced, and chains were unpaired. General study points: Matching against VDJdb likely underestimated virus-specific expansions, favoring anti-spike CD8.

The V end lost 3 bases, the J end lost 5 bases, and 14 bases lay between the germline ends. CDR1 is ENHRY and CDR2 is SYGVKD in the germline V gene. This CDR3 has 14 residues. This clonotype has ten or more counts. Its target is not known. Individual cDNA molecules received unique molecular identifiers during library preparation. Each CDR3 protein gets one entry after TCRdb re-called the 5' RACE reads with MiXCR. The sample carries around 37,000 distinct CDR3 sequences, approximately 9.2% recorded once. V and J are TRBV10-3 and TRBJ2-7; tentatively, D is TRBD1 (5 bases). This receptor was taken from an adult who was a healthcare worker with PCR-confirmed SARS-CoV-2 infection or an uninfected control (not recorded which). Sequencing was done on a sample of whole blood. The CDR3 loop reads CAISDPGSVNEQYF. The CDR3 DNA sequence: TGTGCCATCAGTGATCCAGGGTCGGTCAACGAGCAGTACTTC.